This T cell receptor beta chain comes out of a study of tumor-infiltrating lymphocytes in localized non-small cell lung cancer. Worth noting for this clone: Its antigen remains unknown.

V lost 3 bases, J lost 7 bases, and 7 bases stayed unmatched. This CDR3 contains 15 residues. CDR1 and CDR2 from the germline V gene are KGHSH and LQKENI. TCRdb's copy holds only in-frame clones and misses some; the assay was immunoSEQ multiplex PCR. The table shows 7,000 to 9,500 clones, with 79% occurring only once. Study findings and constraints: IM1 and IM2 tumors showed no difference in T-cell fraction. Tumors had more T cell infiltration than uninvolved lung, per TCRbeta sequencing and CD3 counts. Each assay used a separate piece of the same tissue. Only some patients had TCR sequencing, depending on available tissue.

The receptor was derived from a human donor with non-small cell lung cancer. This rearrangement joins TRBV18 to TRBJ1-4; TRBD1 agrees at 8 bases. What was sequenced was uninvolved lung tissue not adjacent to the tumor. CDR3 in amino acids: CASSPDGQGGEKLFF. The CDR3 coding sequence is TGTGCCAGCTCACCGGATGGACAGGGCGGTGAAAAACTGTTTTTT.